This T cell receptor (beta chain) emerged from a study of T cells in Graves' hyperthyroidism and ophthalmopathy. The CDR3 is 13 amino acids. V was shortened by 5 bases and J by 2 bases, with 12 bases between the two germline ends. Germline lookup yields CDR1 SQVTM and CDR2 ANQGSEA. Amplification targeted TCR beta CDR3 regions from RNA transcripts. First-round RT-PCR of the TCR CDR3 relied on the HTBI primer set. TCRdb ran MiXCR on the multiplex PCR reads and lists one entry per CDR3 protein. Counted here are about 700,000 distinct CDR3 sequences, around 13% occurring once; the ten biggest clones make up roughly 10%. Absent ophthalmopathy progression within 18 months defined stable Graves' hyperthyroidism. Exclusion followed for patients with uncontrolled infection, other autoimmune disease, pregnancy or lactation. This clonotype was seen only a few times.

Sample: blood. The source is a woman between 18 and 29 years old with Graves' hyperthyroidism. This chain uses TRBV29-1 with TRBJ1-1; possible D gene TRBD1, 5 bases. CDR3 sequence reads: CSVSRTYNTEAFF. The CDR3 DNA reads TGCAGCGTTAGCAGGACATATAACACTGAAGCTTTCTTT.